Each of the 8 T cell receptor beta chains below was sequenced from the same sample in a study of siplizumab effects on memory and regulatory T cells. Generated by immunoSEQ multiplex PCR, the TCRdb table keeps only in-frame clones and is missing some. Of approximately 65,000 clones in the sample, approximately 82% were seen once. Input material: memory CD4+ T cells sorted from blood. Receptors were obtained from a human donor in good health.

This chain connects TRBV4-2 to TRBJ2-7, with 9 bases that match TRBD2. The CDR3 consists of 17 residues. Germline V gene sequence: CDR1 LGHNA, CDR2 YNFKEQ. V dropped 5 bases and J dropped 2; count of bases not matched to a gene: 13. The CDR3: CASSSRLVSGSPYEQYF. The DNA of the CDR3 is TGTGCCAGCAGCTCTCGCCTTGTTAGCGGGAGCCCCTACGAGCAGTACTTC.

The gene calls are TRBV5-1 and TRBJ2-5, with unresolved D. CDR3 length: 15 residues. Germline CDR1 reads SGHRS; CDR2 reads YFSETQ. V shed 0 bases and J shed 2 bases, with 11 bases lying between them. The CDR3 sequence: CASSLALVRQETQYF. The CDR3 DNA reads as TGCGCCAGCAGCTTGGCCTTAGTCAGGCAAGAGACCCAGTACTTC. The variable domain in full, with the rest retrieved from reference TRBV5-1 and TRBJ2-5, is KAGVTQTPRYLIKTRGQQVTLSCSPISGHRSVSWYQQTPGQGLQFLFEYFSETQRNKGNFPGRFSGRQFSNSRSEMNVSTLELGDSALYLCASSLALVRQETQYFGPGTRLLVL.

This chain joins TRBV5-6 and TRBJ1-2; D remains unclear. Germline V gives CDR1 SGHDT, CDR2 YYEEEE. The V end lost 4 bases, the J end lost 3 bases, and 16 bases lay between the germline ends. There are 15 residues in the CDR3. The CDR3 protein is CASSRTGLSDYGYTF. For the CDR3, the DNA is TGTGCCAGCAGCCGGACTGGCCTCTCGGACTATGGCTACACCTTC.

This rearrangement joins TRBV12-5 to TRBJ1-5, with D uncertain. This CDR3 is built from 15 residues. Trimming took 1 base from V and 0 from J, leaving 7 bases between them. Germline values: CDR1 LGHNT, CDR2 FRNRAP. The CDR3: CASGLGAVSNQPQHF. The CDR3 coding sequence is TGTGCTAGTGGTTTGGGAGCGGTTAGCAATCAGCCCCAGCATTTT.

The CDR3: CASSGRQGNTEAFF. CDR3 in DNA: TGTGCCAGCAGTGGCAGACAGGGGAACACTGAAGCTTTCTTT. The chain has TRBV6-1 and TRBJ1-1; TRBD1 matches at 7 bases. V gave up 4 bases and J gave up 1 base; unmatched junction bases: 3. Germline V gene lookup returns CDR1 MNHNS and CDR2 SASEGT. CDR3 size: 14 residues.

The genes are TRBV5-1 and TRBJ2-1, with D possibly TRBD1 on 6 matching bases. The CDR3 totals 15 residues. V was pared by 1 base and J by 5 bases, with 13 bases between. Germline CDR1 SGHRS, CDR2 YFSETQ. DNA of the CDR3: TGCGCCAGCAGCTTGCGGGCAGGGGCGGACAATGAGCAGTTCTTC. Its translation is CASSLRAGADNEQFF.

The chain uses TRBV6-1 and TRBJ1-5; D uncertain. Germline loops: CDR1 MNHNS, CDR2 SASEGT. The CDR3 is 13 amino acids. The V end was cut by 3 bases, the J end by 3 bases, with 6 bases between. This CDR3 reads CASSERPNQPQHF. The CDR3 nucleotides are TGTGCCAGCAGTGAGAGGCCCAATCAGCCCCAGCATTTT.

The V gene is TRBV7-2, the J gene TRBJ2-2; TRBD2 matches 8 bases. This CDR3 is built from 16 residues. The V gene end was trimmed by 1 base and the J gene end by 5 bases; junction bases not matched to a gene: 6. Germline lookup yields CDR1 SGHTA and CDR2 FQGNSA. The CDR3 sequence is CASSLGGGSRTGELFF. The CDR3 DNA reads as TGTGCCAGCAGCTTAGGCGGGGGGAGTAGGACCGGGGAGCTGTTTTTT.